These 17 T cell receptor beta chains were all obtained from the same sample, sequenced in a study of blood T cell repertoires in COVID-19. Generated by immunoSEQ multiplex PCR, the TCRdb table keeps only in-frame clones and is missing some. The sample carries 120,000 or so clones, 74% recorded once. The sequencing input was peripheral blood. The receptors shown here come from a man aged 60 to 75 with acute or convalescent COVID-19.

The table lists this clone with a count of one. This chain joins TRBV4-1 and TRBJ2-2; 10 bases are shared with TRBD2. V lost 4 bases, J lost 5 bases, and 7 bases stayed unmatched. Germline-derived CDR1 and CDR2 are MGHRA and YSYEKL. This CDR3 is built from 16 residues. CDR3 nucleotides: TGCGCCAGCAGCCCTAGCGGGAGTCGGGTTACCGGGGAGCTGTTTTTT. Its protein is CASSPSGSRVTGELFF.

This chain uses TRBV18 with TRBJ1-1; possible D gene TRBD1, 6 bases. Germline values: CDR1 KGHSH, CDR2 LQKENI. This CDR3 has 15 residues. Trimming removed 4 bases at V and 5 bases at J, with 17 bases between. In DNA, the CDR3 is TGTGCCAGCTCACACAACACAGGGATGGGGACTGAAGCTTTCTTT. Translated: CASSHNTGMGTEAFF.

In its sample, this clone was seen once. The chain couples TRBV7-6 to TRBJ2-7; 7 bases line up with TRBD2. V shed 1 base, J shed 2 bases, and the junction held 8 bases outside the gene matches. Germline assignment: CDR1 SGHVS and CDR2 FNYEAQ. The CDR3 runs to 16 residues. In nucleotides, the CDR3 is TGTGCCAGCAGCTTAGAGGCTAGCGGTGGCGCCTACGAGCAGTACTTC. Its protein is CASSLEASGGAYEQYF.

This chain uses TRBV25-1 with TRBJ2-3; 8 nucleotides match TRBD2. The germline V gene has CDR1 MGHDK and CDR2 SYGVNS. This CDR3 contains 14 residues. J was trimmed by 5 bases and V by 6 bases; bases with no gene match: 7. CDR3 bases: TGTGCCAGCAGCCCCCGGGGGGGCTTAGATACGCAGTATTTT. Translated: CASSPRGGLDTQYF.

The chain links TRBV30 to TRBJ1-1; D call uncertain. Germline CDR1 is GTSNPN and CDR2 is SVGIG (reference sequence). V was pared by 2 bases and J by 1 base, with 8 bases between. CDR3 length equals 13 residues. The CDR3 here is CAWSLSPNTEAFF. The CDR3 coding sequence is TGTGCCTGGAGTTTGAGCCCGAACACTGAAGCTTTCTTT. The complete variable domain, with remaining parts taken from reference TRBV30 and TRBJ1-1, reads SQTIHQWPATLVQPVGSPLSLECTVEGTSNPNLYWYRQAAGRGLQLLFYSVGIGQISSEVPQNLSASRPQDRQFILSSKKLLLSDSGFYLCAWSLSPNTEAFFGQGTRLTVV.

The V and J genes are TRBV11-3 and TRBJ2-3; 10 bases line up with TRBD1. Germline CDR1 SGHNT, CDR2 YENEEA. The trim removed 7 bases at V and 2 bases at J, leaving 9 bases unmatched. The CDR3 totals 16 residues. The CDR3 region is CASTPDGTGDTDTQYF. The DNA for the CDR3 is TGTGCCAGCACACCGGACGGGACAGGGGACACAGATACGCAGTATTTT.

The DNA for the CDR3 is TGTGCCACCAGTGATAGCGGACAGAGCTCTGGAAACACCATATATTTT. Translation gives CATSDSGQSSGNTIYF. The gene calls are TRBV24-1 and TRBJ1-3; a possible D gene is TRBD1 (6 bases). CDR3 size: 16 residues. The germline CDR1 and CDR2 sequences are KGHDR and SFDVKD. V was pared by 3 bases and J by 0 bases, with 11 bases between.

The rearrangement joins TRBV5-5 to TRBJ1-2; 7 nucleotides line up with TRBD1. The CDR3 is 14 residues long. Germline lookup yields CDR1 SGHKS and CDR2 YYEKEE (reference sequence). The V gene end was trimmed by 0 bases and the J gene end by 8 bases; junction bases not matched to a gene: 7. DNA of the CDR3: TGTGCCAGCAGCTTGGTTACGACAGGGAGCGGCTACACCTTC. This codes for CASSLVTTGSGYTF.

The rearrangement uses TRBV7-9 and TRBJ1-6; D is unclear. This CDR3 region has 12 residues. The ends were cut back, 1 base at V and 11 bases at J, with 6 bases in the middle. Germline-derived CDR1 and CDR2 are SEHNR and FQNEAQ (reference sequence). The CDR3 is CASSLGWPPLHF. The CDR3 DNA reads as TGTGCCAGCAGCTTAGGATGGCCACCCCTCCACTTT.

The rearrangement links TRBV24-1 to TRBJ2-5; 8 positions agree with TRBD2. The CDR3 sequence is 17 residues long. In germline, CDR1 is KGHDR, CDR2 SFDVKD. J lost 5 bases, V lost 3 bases, and 13 bases had no gene match. The CDR3 DNA sequence: TGTGCCACCAGTGATCCCAGACGCGGACTAGCCGGCGAGACCCAGTACTTC. This sequence encodes CATSDPRRGLAGETQYF.

This rearrangement joins TRBV5-1 to TRBJ2-1; D perhaps matches TRBD2 (6 bases). The CDR3 spans 15 residues. Per the germline V gene, CDR1 is SGHRS and CDR2 is YFSETQ. Trimming took off 0 bases at V and 2 bases at J, with 9 bases between the two ends. The CDR3 is CASSLDGSTYNEQFF. Here the CDR3 DNA reads TGCGCCAGCAGCTTGGACGGGAGCACCTACAATGAGCAGTTCTTC.

The chain is built from TRBV21-1 and TRBJ2-7; the DNA was not compared with TRBD2, the D call given in the table. TRBV21-1 is described as a pseudogene. This CDR3 has 15 residues. In DNA form, the CDR3 reads TGTGCCAGCAGCAAACCGCAGCGGGACGTCGACGAGCAGTACTTC. Its translation is CASSKPQRDVDEQYF.

In this sample, this clone turned up a few times. This chain joins TRBV10-3 and TRBJ2-7; possibly TRBD2 for D (7 bases). V was clipped by 6 bases and J by 4 bases, with 22 bases between them. The germline V gene has CDR1 ENHRY and CDR2 SYGVKD. This CDR3 contains 16 residues. In DNA form, the CDR3 reads TGTGCCATCAGACGGGACGGAGGGGGGGCAGGGTACGAGCAGTACTTC. This codes for CAIRRDGGGAGYEQYF.

This clone was picked up one time. The chain carries TRBV6-5 and TRBJ1-1, with 8 bases matching TRBD1. Germline assignment: CDR1 MNHEY and CDR2 SVGAGI. The J segment lost 7 bases and the V segment lost 8 bases, leaving 15 bases of the junction unmatched. CDR3 length: 15 residues. The chain's CDR3 is CASYYLRQGNGEAFF. CDR3 DNA sequence: TGTGCCAGCTACTATCTGAGACAGGGGAACGGTGAAGCTTTCTTT.

The V gene is TRBV6-1, the J gene TRBJ2-1; 7 bases are a match to TRBD2. The germline CDR1 and CDR2 sequences are MNHNS and SASEGT. This CDR3 contains 17 residues. After removal of 0 bases from V and 0 bases from J, the junction contained 5 bases not matched to a gene. The CDR3 bases are TGTGCCAGCAGTGAAGCGGGAGGGATTAGCTCCTACAATGAGCAGTTCTTC. It encodes CASSEAGGISSYNEQFF.

The gene calls are TRBV7-2 and TRBJ2-1, with D tentatively TRBD2 (5 bases). In germline, CDR1 is SGHTA, CDR2 FQGNSA. The V end was cut by 5 bases, the J end by 5 bases, with 16 bases between. The CDR3 runs to 15 residues. CDR3 DNA: TGTGCCAGCAGCCCATCCGGGATACGAAACAATGAGCAGTTCTTC. Encoded protein: CASSPSGIRNNEQFF.

This clone was seen more than once but under ten times. This sequence joins TRBV18 and TRBJ1-5, with no clear D. The CDR3 spans 15 residues. CDR1 and CDR2 from the germline V gene are KGHSH and LQKENI. V was pared by 6 bases and J by 1 base, with 13 bases between. The CDR3 loop reads CASSLRQRSNQPQHF. The CDR3 DNA sequence: TGTGCCAGCTCCCTCAGACAACGAAGCAATCAGCCCCAGCATTTT. Full variable domain (remainder filled in from reference TRBV18 and TRBJ1-5): NAGVMQNPRHLVRRRGQEARLRCSPMKGHSHVYWYRQLPEEGLKFMVYLQKENIIDESGMPKERFSAEFPKEGPSILRIQQVVRGDSAAYFCASSLRQRSNQPQHFGDGTRLSIL.